The present TCR beta chain was sequenced within a study of vaccination effects on CD4 cells after COVID-19. With respect to this clone: Antigen specificity is unknown.

CDR1 and CDR2 (germline): SGHTA, FQGTGA. The CDR3 sequence is 14 residues long. Unmatched junction bases numbered 6, after V lost 4 bases and J lost 4 bases. Clones were read by immunoSEQ multiplex PCR, and TCRdb kept only the in-frame ones, dropping some. The sample holds roughly 45,000 clones, around three quarters seen once. Sequencing in the ViraFEST assay came after antigen-specific CD4+ T cells had been expanded with viral peptide pools, which were used to stimulate PBMC. Isolation of CD4+ T cells took place after more than 9 days of culture. Each vaccine recipient was nucleocapsid antibody negative and had no prior SARS-CoV-2 infection.

The rearrangement links TRBV7-3 to TRBJ1-1; 7 bases agree with TRBD1. The receptor comes from a human donor who received a COVID-19 vaccine. The sequenced sample was CD4+ T cells from PBMCs cultured with SARS-CoV-2 spike peptides, obtained before COVID-19 vaccination. The CDR3 DNA sequence: TGTGCCAGCAGCTCGAACAGGGGAATCACTGAAGCTTTCTTT. It specifies CASSSNRGITEAFF.